One sample yielded the 27 T cell receptor beta chains listed below, sequenced in a study of blood T cell repertoires in COVID-19. Sequencing used immunoSEQ multiplex PCR; TCRdb keeps in-frame clones, though not all of them. Here the sample spans 200,000 to 250,000 clones, 90% to 95% being singletons. Sequencing was carried out using peripheral blood. The receptors stem from a man between 25 and 39 years old with acute or convalescent COVID-19.

The V call is TRBV6-1, the J call TRBJ2-1; 12 nucleotides line up with TRBD2. V lost 2 bases, J lost 0 bases, and 5 bases stayed unmatched. CDR3 length equals 18 residues. CDR1 is MNHNS and CDR2 is SASEGT in the germline V gene. CDR3 in amino acids: CASSELAGGIISYNEQFF. The DNA of the CDR3 is TGTGCCAGCAGTGAACTAGCGGGGGGGATTATCTCCTACAATGAGCAGTTCTTC.

The J gene is TRBJ2-5, the V gene TRBV12-5; D is ambiguous. The CDR3 covers 13 residues. Trimming pared 2 bases from V and 2 bases from J, leaving 6 bases between. Germline values: CDR1 LGHNT, CDR2 FRNRAP. DNA for the CDR3: TGTGCTAGTGGTTTGACCACTCAAGAGACCCAGTACTTC. This encodes CASGLTTQETQYF.

The chain links TRBV5-8 to TRBJ1-2; D remains unclear. V lost 4 bases and J 3 bases, leaving 28 bases between the germline ends. This CDR3 has 19 residues. Germline CDR1 and CDR2: SGHTS and YDEGEE. The CDR3 is CASSPYIAEGSREDYGYTF. The CDR3 DNA follows: TGTGCCAGCAGCCCCTATATCGCCGAAGGGAGCAGAGAAGACTATGGCTACACCTTC.

V usage is TRBV27 and J usage is TRBJ1-1; D unresolved. The CDR3 sequence is 14 residues long. V lost 3 bases and J 1 base, leaving 9 bases between the germline ends. CDR1 and CDR2 (germline): MNHEY, SMNVEV (reference sequence). This chain's CDR3 is CASSFSGGNTEAFF. Here the CDR3 DNA reads TGTGCCAGCAGTTTTTCCGGAGGGAACACTGAAGCTTTCTTT.

This chain uses TRBV30 with TRBJ2-7; TRBD1 might be the D (5 bases). The V end was cut by 0 bases, the J end by 7 bases, with 10 bases between. The germline V gene encodes CDR1 GTSNPN and CDR2 SVGIG (reference sequence). The CDR3 loop spans 12 amino acids. The DNA for the CDR3 is TGTGCCTGGAGTGTCCTTAGGGGAGAGCAGTACTTC. Translated, it gives CAWSVLRGEQYF. The complete variable domain, with remaining parts taken from reference TRBV30 and TRBJ2-7, reads SQTIHQWPATLVQPVGSPLSLECTVEGTSNPNLYWYRQAAGRGLQLLFYSVGIGQISSEVPQNLSASRPQDRQFILSSKKLLLSDSGFYLCAWSVLRGEQYFGPGTRLTVT.

The chain has TRBV5-1 and TRBJ1-6; D gene uncertain. Trimming left V 0 bases short and J 0 bases short, with 10 bases between. The CDR3 consists of 17 residues. The germline V gene has CDR1 SGHRS and CDR2 YFSETQ. CDR3 nucleotides: TGCGCCAGCAGCTTGGATCCGGGGAGCTCCTATAATTCACCCCTCCACTTT. Protein sequence: CASSLDPGSSYNSPLHF.

The chain is built from TRBV6-1 and TRBJ2-1, with TRBD1 matching 7 bases. The CDR3 has 17 amino acids. Per the germline V gene, CDR1 is MNHNS and CDR2 is SASEGT. Trimming removed 4 bases from V and 6 bases from J; junction bases left unmatched: 15. This CDR3 reads CASSGTTTGKDRNEQFF. The CDR3 DNA sequence: TGTGCCAGCAGTGGCACTACGACAGGGAAGGATCGCAATGAGCAGTTCTTC.

The chain employs TRBV5-6 and TRBJ1-3; perhaps TRBD1 as D (5 bases). Germline CDR1 and CDR2: SGHDT and YYEEEE. CDR3 length: 17 residues. V shed 0 bases and J shed 0 bases, with 13 bases lying between them. The CDR3 coding sequence is TGTGCCAGCAGCTTGGCCCCCGACAGTAGCTCTGGAAACACCATATATTTT. This gives the protein CASSLAPDSSSGNTIYF.

The chain links TRBV3-1 (or the pseudogene TRBV3-2) to TRBJ1-5; D is ambiguous. V lost 0 bases to trimming and J lost 5 bases, with 8 bases between them. The CDR3 extends over 14 amino acids. The germline gives CDR1 LGHDT, CDR2 YNNKEL (reference sequence). DNA for the CDR3: TGTGCCAGCAGCCAAGAGCGGCTTGATCAGCCCCAGCATTTT. It encodes CASSQERLDQPQHF.

The chain combines TRBV9 with TRBJ2-7; possible D gene TRBD2, 6 bases. The CDR3 spans 15 residues. The germline V gene has CDR1 SGDLS and CDR2 YYNGEE. V gave up 0 bases and J gave up 1 base, with 11 bases separating them. CDR3 nucleotide sequence: TGTGCCAGCAGCGTAGCGGGGGAGAGTTCCTACGAGCAGTACTTC. Amino acids: CASSVAGESSYEQYF.

The chain links TRBV24-1 to TRBJ2-7; TRBD2 matches 7 bases. The length of the CDR3 is 14 residues. CDR1 and CDR2 from the germline V gene are KGHDR and SFDVKD. Trimming cost V 7 bases and J 6 bases; bases outside gene matches: 11. The CDR3 sequence is CATSWGGSQGEQYF. CDR3 nucleotide sequence: TGTGCCACCAGCTGGGGCGGGAGCCAAGGCGAGCAGTACTTC.

V and J are TRBV6-4 and TRBJ2-1; 8 bases map to TRBD2. V lost 4 bases, J lost 10 bases, and 9 bases stayed unmatched. The CDR3 contains 14 residues. The germline V gene has CDR1 MRHNA and CDR2 SNTAGT. The CDR3, as DNA: TGTGCCAGCAGTGTAGCGGGATCTGTTAGGGAGCAGTTCTTC. It is translated as CASSVAGSVREQFF.

V usage is TRBV2 and J usage is TRBJ2-3; the match to TRBD2 covers 9 bases. The V and J ends lost 4 bases and 4 bases, in that order; junction bases with no gene match: 0. This CDR3 comprises 13 residues. CDR1 is SNHLY and CDR2 is FYNNEI in the germline V gene. The CDR3 protein is CASSGGGADTQYF. For the CDR3, the DNA is TGTGCCAGCAGTGGCGGGGGGGCAGATACGCAGTATTTT.

The chain joins TRBV28 to TRBJ1-4, with TRBD1 matching 9 bases. Germline V gives CDR1 MDHEN, CDR2 SYDVKM. V lost 5 bases, J lost 5 bases, and 9 bases stayed unmatched. The CDR3 is made up of 16 amino acids. CDR3 coding DNA: TGTGCCAGCAGTCCGGGACAGGGTTCAAGCAATGAAAAACTGTTTTTT. Its protein product is CASSPGQGSSNEKLFF.

The chain links TRBV4-2 to TRBJ1-6; a weak D match, TRBD1 (5 bases). Per the germline V gene, CDR1 is LGHNA and CDR2 is YNFKEQ. This CDR3 comprises 14 residues. V lost 0 bases to trimming and J lost 8 bases, with 8 bases between them. The CDR3 here is CASSQDLRDSPLHF. In nucleotides, the CDR3 is TGTGCCAGCAGCCAAGATCTCAGGGATTCACCCCTCCACTTT.

This sequence joins TRBV7-3 and TRBJ2-7; 10 bases are shared with TRBD1. V dropped 0 bases and J dropped 7; count of bases not matched to a gene: 6. The CDR3 runs to 15 residues. Germline assignment: CDR1 SGHTA and CDR2 FQGTGA. In DNA form, the CDR3 reads TGTGCCAGCAGCTTAACGGCCGGGACAGGGGTTGAGCAGTACTTC. Its translation: CASSLTAGTGVEQYF.

This clone was seen only once. J is TRBJ2-1 and V is TRBV24-1; 14 bases fit TRBD2. CDR1 and CDR2 (germline): KGHDR, SFDVKD. The CDR3 has 19 amino acids. Losses at the gene ends were 3 bases for V and 8 bases for J; bases not matched to a gene: 14. The CDR3 DNA follows: TGTGCCACCAGTGATGGTTTAAGGGGGAGACTAGCGGGAGGGTATGAGCAGTTCTTC. The encoded protein is CATSDGLRGRLAGGYEQFF.

This clone was observed a single time. The genes are TRBV4-1 and TRBJ2-3; D is uncertain. V lost 4 bases and J lost 8, with 19 bases in between. The CDR3 loop spans 15 amino acids. Germline assignment: CDR1 MGHRA and CDR2 YSYEKL. This CDR3 is CASSPWNQLRGTQYF. In DNA form, the CDR3 reads TGCGCCAGCAGCCCCTGGAATCAACTTCGAGGTACGCAGTATTTT.

This chain links TRBV9 with TRBJ1-1, with a tentative D call TRBD1 (6 bases). Germline CDR1 reads SGDLS; CDR2 reads YYNGEE. Trimming took off 0 bases at V and 4 bases at J, with 10 bases between the two ends. The CDR3 is made up of 14 amino acids. The CDR3 sequence: CASSVDRVGTEAFF. The CDR3 nucleotides read TGTGCCAGCAGCGTAGACAGGGTTGGCACTGAAGCTTTCTTT.

This chain links TRBV6-6 with TRBJ1-3; D is unresolved. This CDR3 spans 13 amino acids. Trimming left V 2 bases short and J 1 base short, with 3 bases between. Germline CDR1 reads MNHNY; CDR2 reads SVGAGI (reference sequence). This CDR3 reads CASSYQSGNTIYF. In DNA form, the CDR3 reads TGTGCCAGCAGTTACCAATCTGGAAACACCATATATTTT.

The chain is built from TRBV28 and TRBJ1-5, with 7 bases matching TRBD1. The CDR3 spans 15 residues. CDR1 and CDR2 from the germline V gene are MDHEN and SYDVKM. After removal of 6 bases from V and 6 bases from J, the junction contained 11 bases not matched to a gene. DNA of the CDR3: TGTGCCAGCAGCACAGGGGCCGCCAGGGGTCAGCCCCAGCATTTT. Translated: CASSTGAARGQPQHF.

The rearrangement links TRBV28 to TRBJ2-5; D unclear. Looked up from germline, CDR1 is MDHEN and CDR2 is SYDVKM. Trimming removed 4 bases at V and 2 bases at J, with 11 bases between. The CDR3 has 14 residues. CDR3 DNA: TGTGCCAGCAGTTCCCGTATCAGACAAGAGACCCAGTACTTC. It codes for CASSSRIRQETQYF.

The chain employs TRBV6-2 or TRBV6-3 and TRBJ2-7; D gene unclear. V lost 5 bases and J lost 3, with 11 bases in between. Germline assignment: CDR1 MNHEY and CDR2 SVGEGT. The CDR3 runs 13 residues. The CDR3: CASSPDTDYEQYF. DNA for the CDR3: TGTGCCAGCAGTCCCGACACTGACTACGAGCAGTACTTC.

The chain is built from TRBV9 and TRBJ2-3, with D maybe TRBD1 (5 bases). Germline V lookup: CDR1 SGDLS, CDR2 YYNGEE. Trimming removed 3 bases at V and 1 base at J, with 12 bases between. CDR3 length equals 15 residues. The CDR3, as DNA: TGTGCCAGCAGCGCAATGACAGTGGGCACAGATACGCAGTATTTT. It encodes CASSAMTVGTDTQYF. The whole variable domain, filled in from reference TRBV9 and TRBJ2-3, reads DSGVTQTPKHLITATGQRVTLRCSPRSGDLSVYWYQQSLDQGLQFLIQYYNGEERAKGNILERFSAQQFPDLHSELNLSSLELGDSALYFCASSAMTVGTDTQYFGPGTRLTVL.

V and J are TRBV10-3 and TRBJ1-4, with TRBD1 identical over 8 bases. This CDR3 is built from 17 residues. With V trimmed by 3 bases and J by 8 bases, 14 bases remained unmatched. Per the germline V gene, CDR1 is ENHRY and CDR2 is SYGVKD. The DNA for the CDR3 is TGTGCCATCAGTGAATTTCCGGACAGGGAAATTTCGGAAAAACTGTTTTTT. This sequence encodes CAISEFPDREISEKLFF.

The rearrangement links TRBV7-3 to TRBJ1-1, with 7 bases fitting TRBD1. The CDR3 is 14 residues long. V gave up 5 bases and J gave up 5 bases; unmatched junction bases: 8. Germline CDR1 is SGHTA and CDR2 is FQGTGA. The CDR3 loop is CASSPAGGSTEAFF. The CDR3 DNA sequence: TGTGCCAGCAGCCCCGCAGGGGGGAGTACTGAAGCTTTCTTT.

This clone was observed a few times. This chain's CDR3 is CASSLRQGKNSPLHF. Written as DNA, the CDR3 is TGTGCCAGCAGCCTACGACAGGGCAAAAATTCACCCCTCCACTTT. The gene calls are TRBV27 and TRBJ1-6; 7 bases match TRBD1. With 6 bases clipped from V and 7 bases from J, the junction kept 9 bases outside the gene matches. Germline V gives CDR1 MNHEY, CDR2 SMNVEV (reference sequence). CDR3 length: 15 residues.